This TCR beta chain derives from a study of CD8+CD57+ T cells in acquired aplastic anemia. Across the whole study: CD4+ and CD8+ cells, once sorted, gave DNA averaging about 3 ug. Notes on the study in general: Researchers report that around 31 CD8+ CDR3 sequences appeared in both patients and controls.

The CDR3 runs to 16 residues. J was trimmed by 2 bases and V by 3 bases; bases with no gene match: 4. Per germline, CDR1 LNHNV and CDR2 YYDKDF (reference sequence). For CDR3 and TCR beta VDJ profiling, genomic DNA was the template used. TCRdb reprocessed the reads with MiXCR, giving one entry per CDR3 protein. The sample shows 250,000 to 300,000 distinct CDR3 sequences, around three fifths of them seen only once. An expansion of CD8+CD57+ cells by flow cytometry had been shown in patients chosen for sequencing. No patient had been given any therapy when blood was sampled. This clonotype was observed a few times. Its antigen is unidentified.

Sequencing was done on a sample of sorted CD4+, CD8+, or CD8+CD57+ T cells (not recorded which) from PBMCs. The TCR originated in a human donor with aplastic anemia. The V gene is TRBV15, the J gene TRBJ2-3; TRBD1 agrees at 11 bases. The CDR3 DNA is TGTGCCACCAGCAGTAGGACAGGGGGCTTCACAGATACGCAGTATTTT. Amino acid sequence: CATSSRTGGFTDTQYF.